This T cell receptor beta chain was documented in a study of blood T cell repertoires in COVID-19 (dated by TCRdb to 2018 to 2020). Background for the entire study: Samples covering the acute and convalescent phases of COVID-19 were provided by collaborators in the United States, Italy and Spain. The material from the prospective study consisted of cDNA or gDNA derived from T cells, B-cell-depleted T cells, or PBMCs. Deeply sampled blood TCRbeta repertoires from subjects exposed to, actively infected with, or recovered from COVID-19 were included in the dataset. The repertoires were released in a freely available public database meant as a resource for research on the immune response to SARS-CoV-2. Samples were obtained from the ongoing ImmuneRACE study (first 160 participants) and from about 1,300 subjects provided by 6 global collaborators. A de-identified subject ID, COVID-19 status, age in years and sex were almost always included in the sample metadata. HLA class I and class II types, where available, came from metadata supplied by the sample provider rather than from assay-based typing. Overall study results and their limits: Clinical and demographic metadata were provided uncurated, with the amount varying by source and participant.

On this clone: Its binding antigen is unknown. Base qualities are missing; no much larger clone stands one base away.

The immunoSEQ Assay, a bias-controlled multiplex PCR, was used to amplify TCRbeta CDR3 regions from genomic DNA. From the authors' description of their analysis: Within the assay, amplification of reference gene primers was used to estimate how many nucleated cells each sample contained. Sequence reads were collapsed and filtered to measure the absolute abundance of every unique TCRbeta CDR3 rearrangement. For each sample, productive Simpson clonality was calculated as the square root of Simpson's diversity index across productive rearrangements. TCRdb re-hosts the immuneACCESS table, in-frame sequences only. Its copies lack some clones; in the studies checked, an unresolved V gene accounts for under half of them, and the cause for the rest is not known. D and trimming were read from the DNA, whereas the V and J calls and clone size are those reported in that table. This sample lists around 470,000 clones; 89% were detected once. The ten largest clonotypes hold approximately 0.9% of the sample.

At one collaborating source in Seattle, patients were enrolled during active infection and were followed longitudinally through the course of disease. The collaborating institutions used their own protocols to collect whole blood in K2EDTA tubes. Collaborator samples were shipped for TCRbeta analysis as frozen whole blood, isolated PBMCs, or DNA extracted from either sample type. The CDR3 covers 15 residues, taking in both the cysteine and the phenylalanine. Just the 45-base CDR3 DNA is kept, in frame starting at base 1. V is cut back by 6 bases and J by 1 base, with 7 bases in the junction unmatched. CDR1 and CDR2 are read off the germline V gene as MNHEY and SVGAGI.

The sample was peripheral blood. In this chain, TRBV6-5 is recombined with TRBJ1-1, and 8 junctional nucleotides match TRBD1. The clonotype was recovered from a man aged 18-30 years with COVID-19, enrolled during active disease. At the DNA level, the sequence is TGTGCCAGCAGGGACACGGACAGGGCGAACACTGAAGCTTTCTTT. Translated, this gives CASRDTDRANTEAFF.